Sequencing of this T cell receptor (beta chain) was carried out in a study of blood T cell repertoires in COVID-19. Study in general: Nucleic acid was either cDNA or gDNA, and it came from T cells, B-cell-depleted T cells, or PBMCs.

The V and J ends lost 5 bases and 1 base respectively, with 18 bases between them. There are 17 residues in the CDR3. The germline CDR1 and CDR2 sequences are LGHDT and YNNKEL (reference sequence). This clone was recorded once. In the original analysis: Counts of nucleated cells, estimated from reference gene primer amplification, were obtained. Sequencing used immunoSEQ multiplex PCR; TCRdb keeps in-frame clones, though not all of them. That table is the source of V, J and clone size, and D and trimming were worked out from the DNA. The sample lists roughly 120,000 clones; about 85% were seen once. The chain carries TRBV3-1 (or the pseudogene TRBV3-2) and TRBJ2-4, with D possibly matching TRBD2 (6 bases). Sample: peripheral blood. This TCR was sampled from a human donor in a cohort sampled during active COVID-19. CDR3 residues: CASSTGRNILAKNIQYF. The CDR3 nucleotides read TGTGCCAGCAGCACCGGGAGAAACATCCTCGCCAAAAACATTCAGTACTTC.